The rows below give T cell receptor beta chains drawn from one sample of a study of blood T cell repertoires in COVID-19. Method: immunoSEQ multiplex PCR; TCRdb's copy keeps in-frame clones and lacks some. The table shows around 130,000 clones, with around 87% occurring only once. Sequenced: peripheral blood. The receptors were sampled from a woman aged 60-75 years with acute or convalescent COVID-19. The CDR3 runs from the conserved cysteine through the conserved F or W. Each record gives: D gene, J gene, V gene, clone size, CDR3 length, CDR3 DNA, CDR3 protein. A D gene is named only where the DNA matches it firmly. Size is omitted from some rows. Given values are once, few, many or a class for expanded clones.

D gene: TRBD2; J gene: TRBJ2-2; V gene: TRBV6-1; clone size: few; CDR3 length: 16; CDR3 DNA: TGTGCCAGCAGTGCCCCCAGCGGGAGAAACACCGGGGAGCTGTTTTTT; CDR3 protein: CASSAPSGRNTGELFF
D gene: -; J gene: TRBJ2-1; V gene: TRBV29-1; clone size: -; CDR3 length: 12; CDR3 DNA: TGCAGCGTTGCCCAGGGGATGCGTGAGCAGTTCTTC; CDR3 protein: CSVAQGMREQFF
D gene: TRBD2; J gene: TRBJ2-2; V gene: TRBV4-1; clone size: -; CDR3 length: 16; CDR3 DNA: TGCGCCAGCAGCCATCTAGCGGGACTCGGCACCGGGGAGCTGTTTTTT; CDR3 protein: CASSHLAGLGTGELFF
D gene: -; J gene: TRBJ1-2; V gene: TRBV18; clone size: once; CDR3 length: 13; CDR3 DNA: TGTGCCAGCTCACCGGACAAAAACTATGGCTACACCTTC; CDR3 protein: CASSPDKNYGYTF
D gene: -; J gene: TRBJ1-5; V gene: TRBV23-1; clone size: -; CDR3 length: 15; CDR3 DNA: TGCGCCAGCCGATCCGATCCCCGCGAAGAACAGCCCCAGCATTTT; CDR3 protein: CASRSDPREEQPQHF
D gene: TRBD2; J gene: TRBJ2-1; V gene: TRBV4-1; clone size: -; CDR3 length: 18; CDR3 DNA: TGCGCCAGCAGCCAAAACCCGGGACTAGCGGGAGCAGGCAATGAGCAGTTCTTC; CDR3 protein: CASSQNPGLAGAGNEQFF
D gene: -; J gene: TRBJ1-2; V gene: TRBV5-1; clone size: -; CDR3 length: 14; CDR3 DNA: TGCGCCAGCACTATCTCGGGGGTCGAGGGTGGCTACACCTTC; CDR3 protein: CASTISGVEGGYTF
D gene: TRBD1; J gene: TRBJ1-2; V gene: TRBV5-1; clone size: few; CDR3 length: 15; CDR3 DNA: TGCGCCAGCAGCCCGACAGGGGACCCTAACTATGGCTACACCTTC; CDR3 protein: CASSPTGDPNYGYTF
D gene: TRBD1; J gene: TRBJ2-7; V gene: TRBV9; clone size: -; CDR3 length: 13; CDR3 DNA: TGTGCCAGCAGCGTAGGCTCTGGGGGACAGGGGTACTTC; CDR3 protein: CASSVGSGGQGYF
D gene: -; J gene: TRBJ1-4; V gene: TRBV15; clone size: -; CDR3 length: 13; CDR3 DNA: TGTGCTTTCCCGGTACGGAGCAATGAAAAACTGTTTTTT; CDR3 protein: CAFPVRSNEKLFF
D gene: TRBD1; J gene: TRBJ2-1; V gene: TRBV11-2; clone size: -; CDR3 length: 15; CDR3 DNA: TGTGCCAGCAGCTTAGATGGGACAGGGATAAATGAGCAGTTCTTC; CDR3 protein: CASSLDGTGINEQFF
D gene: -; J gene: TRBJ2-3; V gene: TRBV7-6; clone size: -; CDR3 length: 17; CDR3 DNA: TGTGCCAGCAGCCTATACGTAGGGTCTTCAACTCGGGGTACGCAGTATTTT; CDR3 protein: CASSLYVGSSTRGTQYF
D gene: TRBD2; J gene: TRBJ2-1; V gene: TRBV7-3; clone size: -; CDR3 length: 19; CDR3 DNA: TGTGCCAGCAGCGAGAAGACGCGGGGGACTGTCGGTATCGACAATGAGCAGTTCTTC; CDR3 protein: CASSEKTRGTVGIDNEQFF
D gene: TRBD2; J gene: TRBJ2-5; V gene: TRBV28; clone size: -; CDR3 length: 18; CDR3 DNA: TGTGCCAGCAGTTTTCCAAAAAGACTAGCGGGAGTCCAAGAGACCCAGTACTTC; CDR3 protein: CASSFPKRLAGVQETQYF
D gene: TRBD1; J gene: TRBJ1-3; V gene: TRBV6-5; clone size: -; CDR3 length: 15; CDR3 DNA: TGTGCCAGCAGCTCCTCAGGGGGCTCTGGAAACACCATATATTTT; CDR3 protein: CASSSSGGSGNTIYF
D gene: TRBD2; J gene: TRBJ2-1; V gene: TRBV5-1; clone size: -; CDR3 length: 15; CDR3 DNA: TGCGCCAGCAGCCCAGCGGGAGGGCCCTACAATGAGCAGTTCTTC; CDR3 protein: CASSPAGGPYNEQFF
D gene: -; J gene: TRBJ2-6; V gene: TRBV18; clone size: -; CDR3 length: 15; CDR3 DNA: TGTGCCAGCTCACCGCAGTCCTCTGGGGCCAACGTCCTGACTTTC; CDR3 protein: CASSPQSSGANVLTF
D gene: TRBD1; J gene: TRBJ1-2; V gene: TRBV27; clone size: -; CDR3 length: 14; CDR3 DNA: TGTGCCAGCAGTTTCGGGGGACAGAGCTCTGGCTACACCTTC; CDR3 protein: CASSFGGQSSGYTF
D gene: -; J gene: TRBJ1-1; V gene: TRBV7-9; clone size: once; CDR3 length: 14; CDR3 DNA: TGTGCCAGCAGCTTAGGGGGCGGGAACACTGAAGCTTTCTTT; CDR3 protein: CASSLGGGNTEAFF
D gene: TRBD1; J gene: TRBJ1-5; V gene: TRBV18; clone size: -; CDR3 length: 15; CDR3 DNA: TGTGCCAGCTCACCGGGGACAGGGGTGAATCAGCCCCAGCATTTT; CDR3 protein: CASSPGTGVNQPQHF
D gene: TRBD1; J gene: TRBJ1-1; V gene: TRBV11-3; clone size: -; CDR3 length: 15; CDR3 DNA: TGTGCCAGCAGCTTAGTGGGAAGACAGGGAGACGAAGCTTTCTTT; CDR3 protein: CASSLVGRQGDEAFF
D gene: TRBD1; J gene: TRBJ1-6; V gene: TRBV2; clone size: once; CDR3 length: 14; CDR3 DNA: TGTGCCAGCTATGCGGGACAGGCAGGTTCACCCCTCCACTTT; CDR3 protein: CASYAGQAGSPLHF
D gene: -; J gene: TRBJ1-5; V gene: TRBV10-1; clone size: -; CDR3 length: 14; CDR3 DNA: TGCGCCAGCAGTCGACTGGTTTGTAGACAGCCCCAGCATTTT; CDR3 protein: CASSRLVCRQPQHF
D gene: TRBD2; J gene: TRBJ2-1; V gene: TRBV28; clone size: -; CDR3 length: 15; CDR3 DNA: TGTGCCAGCAGCGCCCCTAGCGGGAGGGCAGATGAGCAGTTCTTC; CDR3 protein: CASSAPSGRADEQFF
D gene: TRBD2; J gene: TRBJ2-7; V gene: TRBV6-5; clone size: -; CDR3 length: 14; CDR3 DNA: TGTGCCAGCAAGGTCGGACTAGCCGCATACGAGCAGTACTTC; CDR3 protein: CASKVGLAAYEQYF
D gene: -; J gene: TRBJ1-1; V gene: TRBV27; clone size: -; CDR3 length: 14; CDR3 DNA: TGTGCCAGCGCGGCAGGGTGGGGTAACACTGAAGCTTTCTTT; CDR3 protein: CASAAGWGNTEAFF
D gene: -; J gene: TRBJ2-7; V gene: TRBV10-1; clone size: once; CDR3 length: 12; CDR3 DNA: TGCGCCAGCAGTGAGGGGGCCCACGAGCAGTACTTC; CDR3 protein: CASSEGAHEQYF
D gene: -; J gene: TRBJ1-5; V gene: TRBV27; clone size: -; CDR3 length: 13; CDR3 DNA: TGTGCCAGCTTCTTTCGGGGTAATCAGCCCCAGCATTTT; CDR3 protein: CASFFRGNQPQHF
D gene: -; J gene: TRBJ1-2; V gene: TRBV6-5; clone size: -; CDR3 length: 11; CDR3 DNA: TGTGCCAGCCTACAGGGCTATGGCTACACCTTC; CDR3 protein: CASLQGYGYTF
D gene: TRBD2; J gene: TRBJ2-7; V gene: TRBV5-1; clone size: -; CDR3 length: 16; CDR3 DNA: TGCGCCAGCAGCTTGGTGGCACGGAGCGGGAGCGTCGAGCAGTACTTC; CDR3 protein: CASSLVARSGSVEQYF
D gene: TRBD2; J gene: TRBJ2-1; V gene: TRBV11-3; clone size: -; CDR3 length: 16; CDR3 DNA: TGTGCCAGCAGCTCCCTCCGGGGACTAGCGGACGATGAGCAGTTCTTC; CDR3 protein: CASSSLRGLADDEQFF
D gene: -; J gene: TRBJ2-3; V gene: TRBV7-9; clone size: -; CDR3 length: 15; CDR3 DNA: TGTGCCAGCAGCTTAGGCCTCGGACTCACAGATACGCAGTATTTT; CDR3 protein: CASSLGLGLTDTQYF
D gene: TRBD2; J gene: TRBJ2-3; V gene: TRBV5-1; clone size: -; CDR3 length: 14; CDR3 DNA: TGCGCCAGCAGCTATGGACTAGACACAGATACGCAGTATTTT; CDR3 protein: CASSYGLDTDTQYF
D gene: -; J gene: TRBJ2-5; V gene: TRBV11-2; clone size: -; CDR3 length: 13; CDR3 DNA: TGTGCCAGCAGCCCCAGATACCAAGAGACCCAGTACTTC; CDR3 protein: CASSPRYQETQYF
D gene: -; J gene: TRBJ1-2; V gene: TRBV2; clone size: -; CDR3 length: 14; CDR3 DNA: TGTGCCAGCAGTGAGGGTAGGGGTTTGGATGGCTACACCTTC; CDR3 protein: CASSEGRGLDGYTF
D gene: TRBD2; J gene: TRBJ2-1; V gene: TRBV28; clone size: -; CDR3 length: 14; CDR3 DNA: TGTGCCAGCTATTTAGCGGGGCTCCACAATGAGCAGTTCTTC; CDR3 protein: CASYLAGLHNEQFF
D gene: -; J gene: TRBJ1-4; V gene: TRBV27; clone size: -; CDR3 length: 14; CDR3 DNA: TGTGCCAGCAGTGCCGACAGTTTTAATGAAAAACTGTTTTTT; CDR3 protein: CASSADSFNEKLFF
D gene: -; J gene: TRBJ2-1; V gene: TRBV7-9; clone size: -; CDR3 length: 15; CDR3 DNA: TGTGCCAGCCGCTTTGGGATAGCGCTCGACAATGAGCAGTTCTTC; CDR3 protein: CASRFGIALDNEQFF
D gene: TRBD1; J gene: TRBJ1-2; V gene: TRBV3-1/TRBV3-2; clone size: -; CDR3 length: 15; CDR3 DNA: TGTGCCAGCAGCCAAACCACTGGACAGGGCGCTGGCTACACCTTC; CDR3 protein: CASSQTTGQGAGYTF
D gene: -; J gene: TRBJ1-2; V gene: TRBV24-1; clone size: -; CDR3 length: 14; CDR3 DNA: TGTGCCACCAGTGATTCAGGACAAGCCTATGGCTACACCTTC; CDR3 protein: CATSDSGQAYGYTF
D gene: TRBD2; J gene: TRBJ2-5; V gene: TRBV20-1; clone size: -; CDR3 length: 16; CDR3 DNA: TGCAGTGCTAGTCCCCGGGGGGAGGGTACGACAGAGACCCAGTACTTC; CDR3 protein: CSASPRGEGTTETQYF